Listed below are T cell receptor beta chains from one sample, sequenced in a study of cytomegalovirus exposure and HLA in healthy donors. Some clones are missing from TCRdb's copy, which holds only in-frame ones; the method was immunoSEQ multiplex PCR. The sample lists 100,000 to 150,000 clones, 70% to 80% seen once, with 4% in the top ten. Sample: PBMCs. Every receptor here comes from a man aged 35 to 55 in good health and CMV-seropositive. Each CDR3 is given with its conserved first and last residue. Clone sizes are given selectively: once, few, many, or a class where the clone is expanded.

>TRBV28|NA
CASSLPGGWDEQYF
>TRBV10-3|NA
CAISEPSGGSSYNEQFF
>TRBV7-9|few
CASSLDSTNTGELFF
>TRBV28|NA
CASTEPRGRTEAFF
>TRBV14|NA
CASSQASGANVLTF
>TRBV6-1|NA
CATQIGLTEAFF
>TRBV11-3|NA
CASSLGLAGGDTQYF
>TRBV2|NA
CASSPPSTSGNGNEQFF
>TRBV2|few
CASRLAGVGETQYF
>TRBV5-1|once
CASSLGQGPDTQYF
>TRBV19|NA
CAAGGPSQPQHF
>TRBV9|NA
CASSERGLTDTQYF
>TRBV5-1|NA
CASSLEGQTQYF
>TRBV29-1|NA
CSVRGRAAYNEQFF
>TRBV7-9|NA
CASSLFGQGASGNTIYF
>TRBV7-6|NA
CASSLALQTGPPSTIYF
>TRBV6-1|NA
CASTTGQGYGQPQHF
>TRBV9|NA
CASSVASGRGNEQFF
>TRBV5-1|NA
CASSPRTSGGAVTDTQYF
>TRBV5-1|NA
CASSSGLAGTDTQYF
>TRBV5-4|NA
CASSFGDRLNYGYTF
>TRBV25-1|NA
CASMGDRRGYTF
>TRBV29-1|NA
CSVEKGAGQYF
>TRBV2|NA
CASSGDRARVSQHF
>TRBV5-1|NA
CASRHTSGRAYNEQFF
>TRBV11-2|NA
CASSLGPEGENYGYTF
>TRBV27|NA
CASSRGTGQWTDTQYF
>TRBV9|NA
CASSVEGEGPYEQYF
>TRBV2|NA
CASRGRGGNSNQPQHF
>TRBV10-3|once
CAISEGQGSNQPQHF
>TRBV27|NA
CASSSELAGAFAGEQYF
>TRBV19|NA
CASTRSTGPGVESPLHF
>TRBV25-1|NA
CASSELGGQTQYF
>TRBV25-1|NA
CASSAASSGEQYF
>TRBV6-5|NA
CASSYGSVDSGNTIYF
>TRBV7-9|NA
CASSLVRGGDEQFF
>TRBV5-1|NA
CASSRTGTDYGYTF
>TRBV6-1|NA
CASTGTGAFDEQFF
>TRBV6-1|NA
CASSAPTGGYTDTQYF
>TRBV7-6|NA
CASSPTKLGLAGGTGELFF
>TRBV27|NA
CASSSGTNSNQPQHF
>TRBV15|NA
CATSNIGQGANQPQHF
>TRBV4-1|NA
CASSQAGGPDTQYF
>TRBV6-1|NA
CASSLDRSLGYTF
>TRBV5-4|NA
CASSLRHSADTQYF
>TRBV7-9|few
CASKGDYGVNTEAFF
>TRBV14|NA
CASSPTREGGYTF